Here is one T cell receptor (beta chain) with its context. Its antigen is not identified. The data were obtained in a study of T cells in localized non-small cell lung cancer. Sequenced by immunoSEQ multiplex PCR; TCRdb stores in-frame clones only, minus some. The data hold 45,000 to 50,000 clones, with more than 85% observed a single time. Study-level findings and limits: Heterogeneity is still possible, as just one tumor region was sequenced.

This receptor was identified in a man aged 35 to 69 with stage II lung adenocarcinoma. This specimen consisted of PBMCs, obtained before any cancer treatment.

The CDR3 region has the DNA TGTGCCACCCATGGATCCGAAGGCCTCTCCTACGAGCAGTACTTC. This gives the protein CATHGSEGLSYEQYF. The V gene is TRBV5-4, the J gene TRBJ2-7; D unresolved. The CDR3 totals 15 residues. The germline CDR1 and CDR2 sequences are SGHNT and YYREEE (reference sequence). V was cut by 9 bases and J by 0 bases, with 19 bases left in between.